These 27 T cell receptor beta chains were sequenced from one sample in a study of low-dose radiotherapy and immunotherapy resistance in tumors. The sample's time point: after trial treatment. Noted treatment: LDRT plus nivolumab, ipilimumab, low-dose cyclophosphamide and aspirin (RACIN trial). TRAV- and TRBV-specific primers, spanning alpha and beta chains, primed first-strand cDNA. TCR amplification involved about 21 PCR cycles with a constant-region primer and V-primer adapter. MiXCR was run by TCRdb on the reads, yielding one entry per CDR3 protein. The sample yields roughly 100,000 distinct CDR3 sequences, around 21% seen once. The specimen comprised PBMCs, sampled after low-dose radiotherapy plus immunotherapy. Every receptor here comes from a male donor with prostate cancer.

This clonotype has a count of ten or more. CDR3 nucleotides: TGTGCCAGCAGCCAAGACCCTTACGGGAGTACTAATGAAAAACTGTTTTTT. Protein: CASSQDPYGSTNEKLFF. V and J are TRBV4-2 and TRBJ1-4; D remains ambiguous. V lost 0 bases to trimming and J lost 2 bases, with 13 bases between them. CDR3 length equals 17 residues. Germline V gene lookup returns CDR1 LGHNA and CDR2 YNFKEQ.

This clonotype was counted many times. This chain links TRBV9 with TRBJ2-2; D not certain. Germline V CDR1 and CDR2: SGDLS, YYNGEE. Trimming took off 0 bases at V and 4 bases at J, with 4 bases between the two ends. This CDR3 spans 13 amino acids. This CDR3 is CASSVGGTGELFF. The CDR3 DNA is TGTGCCAGCAGCGTAGGAGGCACCGGGGAGCTGTTTTTT.

This clonotype was detected many times. The CDR3 region has the DNA TGTGCCAGCAGTTTCAATCAACCCAATCAGCCCCAGCATTTT. This encodes CASSFNQPNQPQHF. The V gene is TRBV12-3 or TRBV12-4, the J gene TRBJ1-5; D uncertain. The CDR3 runs to 14 residues. V was trimmed by 3 bases and J by 3 bases, leaving 9 bases between them.

J is TRBJ2-1 and V is TRBV9, with TRBD2 matching 10 bases. Germline V CDR1 and CDR2: SGDLS, YYNGEE. The junction had 7 bases not matched to a gene; V was cut back by 5 bases and J by 8 bases. The CDR3 loop spans 14 amino acids. The CDR3 protein is CASSLTSGQDEQFF. In DNA, the CDR3 is TGTGCCAGCAGTTTGACTAGCGGGCAGGATGAGCAGTTCTTC.

This clonotype was detected many times. The chain recombines TRBV2 with TRBJ1-1, with D perhaps TRBD1 (5 bases). There are 13 residues in the CDR3. Trimming removed 3 bases at V and 4 bases at J, with 9 bases between. Germline CDR1 is SNHLY and CDR2 is FYNNEI. For the CDR3, the DNA is TGTGCCAGCAGTGAGGCAGGGTCCACTGAAGCTTTCTTT. It translates to CASSEAGSTEAFF.

This clonotype was observed a handful of times. Possible read error: a much larger clone is one base away. The rearrangement joins TRBV6-2 or TRBV6-3 to TRBJ2-7; the D gene is possibly TRBD1 (5 bases). Trimming removed 6 bases at V and 5 bases at J, with 14 bases between. In germline, CDR1 is MNHEY, CDR2 SVGEGT. The CDR3 is made up of 13 amino acids. CDR3 protein: CASRTSGIDEQYF. In DNA, the CDR3 is TGTGCCAGCAGGACCTCAGGGATCGACGAGCAGTACTTC.

This clonotype was observed at least ten times. The CDR3 DNA follows: TGTGCCAGCAGCTTTCTTCGGGGGGGCGAACTTCTCTTGACCGGGGAGCTGTTTTTT. As protein: CASSFLRGGELLLTGELFF. This rearrangement joins TRBV7-9 to TRBJ2-2; TRBD2 aligns across 8 bases. Germline V gene sequence: CDR1 SEHNR, CDR2 FQNEAQ (reference sequence). Trimming removed 3 bases from V and 5 bases from J; junction bases left unmatched: 17. This CDR3 region has 19 residues. The full variable domain, with the rest looked up from reference TRBV7-9 and TRBJ2-2, is DTGVSQNPRHKITKRGQNVTFRCDPISEHNRLYWYRQTLGQGPEFLTYFQNEAQLEKSRLLSDRFSAERPKGSFSTLEIQRTEQGDSAMYLCASSFLRGGELLLTGELFFGEGSRLTVL.

This clonotype was detected once. This chain connects TRBV23-1 to TRBJ2-1, with 8 positions matching TRBD2. TRBV23-1 is marked as an open reading frame, function uncertain. There are 18 residues in the CDR3. V gave up 10 bases and J gave up 1 base; unmatched junction bases: 18. Here the CDR3 reads CATADISGGVPSYNEQFF. The DNA for the CDR3 is TGCGCCACAGCAGATATCAGCGGGGGAGTCCCTTCCTACAATGAGCAGTTCTTC.

This clonotype was found a few times. The chain links TRBV5-1 to TRBJ2-2; D remains ambiguous. Germline CDR1 is SGHRS and CDR2 is YFSETQ. The CDR3 contains 16 residues. V lost 0 bases and J lost 3, with 12 bases in between. The CDR3 sequence is CASSLAINRDTGELFF. The DNA for the CDR3 is TGCGCCAGCAGCTTGGCGATAAACCGAGACACCGGGGAGCTGTTTTTT.

At least ten counts were recorded for this clonotype. The CDR3 spells CASSGDQPQHF. The DNA of the CDR3 is TGTGCCAGTAGTGGGGATCAGCCCCAGCATTTT. The chain links TRBV19 to TRBJ1-5, with D hard to call. The CDR3 length is 11 residues. Germline CDR1 is LNHDA and CDR2 is SQIVND (reference sequence). V lost 5 bases and J lost 5, with 4 bases in between.

This clonotype was found once. The V and J genes are TRBV18 and TRBJ2-1; weak D call: TRBD2 (6 bases). The germline CDR1 and CDR2 sequences are KGHSH and LQKENI. The ends were cut back, 4 bases at V and 0 bases at J, with 10 bases in the middle. The CDR3 loop spans 15 amino acids. The CDR3 sequence is CASSRGESSYNEQFF. CDR3 nucleotide sequence: TGTGCCAGCTCACGCGGGGAAAGCTCCTACAATGAGCAGTTCTTC.

A note on this clonotype: A far larger clone lies a single base away; this is likely a read error. The chain combines TRBV6-6 with TRBJ1-1; TRBD1 matches at 8 bases. The CDR3 runs to 15 residues. Germline loops: CDR1 MNHNY, CDR2 SVGAGI (reference sequence). The chain's CDR3 is CANSASGGAGTEAFF. CDR3 nucleotide sequence: TGTGCCAACAGTGCCTCAGGGGGCGCGGGGACTGAAGCTTTCTTT.

This clonotype was seen at least ten times. The chain employs TRBV5-1 and TRBJ1-1; D remains ambiguous. The germline V gene encodes CDR1 SGHRS and CDR2 YFSETQ. V dropped 5 bases and J dropped 2 bases, with 7 bases sitting between them. The CDR3 covers 12 residues. The CDR3 sequence: CASRQTNTEAFF. The CDR3 bases are TGCGCCAGCAGACAGACAAACACTGAAGCTTTCTTT.

This sequence joins TRBV6-1 and TRBJ1-2; D is uncertain. V dropped 7 bases and J dropped 0 bases, with 3 bases sitting between them. This CDR3 region has 11 residues. CDR1 and CDR2 from the germline V gene are MNHNS and SASEGT. CDR3 in amino acids: CASTANYGYTF. The DNA for the CDR3 is TGTGCCAGCACAGCTAACTATGGCTACACCTTC.

The rearrangement links TRBV28 to TRBJ2-1, with D perhaps TRBD2 (6 bases). V was shortened by 7 bases and J by 7 bases, with 14 bases between the two germline ends. Germline CDR1 and CDR2: MDHEN and SYDVKM. This CDR3 contains 13 residues. CDR3 bases: TGTGCCAGCACCCTCCTAGGAGGGAATGAGCAGTTCTTC. Its protein is CASTLLGGNEQFF.

The table lists this clonotype with many counts. This chain connects TRBV20-1 to TRBJ2-3, with D maybe TRBD1 (6 bases). Germline values: CDR1 DFQATT, CDR2 SNEGSKA (reference sequence). The CDR3 totals 15 residues. Trimming took off 0 bases at V and 2 bases at J, with 12 bases between the two ends. The CDR3 loop reads CSARDPGHPTDTQYF. The DNA for the CDR3 is TGCAGTGCTAGAGATCCGGGACACCCCACAGATACGCAGTATTTT.

This clonotype has a count of ten or more. The V call is TRBV15, the J call TRBJ1-2; D not certain. From germline, CDR1 is LNHNV and CDR2 YYDKDF (reference sequence). Trimming stripped 1 base from V and 8 bases from J, with 14 bases between. The CDR3 is 14 amino acids. The DNA for the CDR3 is TGTGCCACCAGCAGAGTTGGGGAATTCTACGGCTACACCTTC. Its protein is CATSRVGEFYGYTF.

This clonotype was seen many times. The chain recombines TRBV5-1 with TRBJ2-5; D not certain. V was pared by 1 base and J by 1 base, with 11 bases between. Germline V lookup: CDR1 SGHRS, CDR2 YFSETQ. CDR3 length equals 15 residues. In nucleotides, the CDR3 is TGCGCCAGCAGCTTGACCCACCCGACCCAAGAGACCCAGTACTTC. It translates to CASSLTHPTQETQYF.

This clonotype was counted ten times or more. The chain links TRBV3-1 to TRBJ2-2; TRBD1 or TRBD2 may be the D gene (5 bases each). The V end was cut by 5 bases, the J end by 1 base, with 11 bases between. Germline CDR1 is LGHDT and CDR2 is YNNKEL (reference sequence). CDR3 length equals 15 residues. The CDR3 is CASSFSGQNTGELFF. The CDR3 nucleotides are TGTGCCAGCAGCTTCTCGGGGCAGAACACCGGGGAGCTGTTTTTT. Full variable domain (missing parts from reference TRBV3-1 and TRBJ2-2): DTAVSQTPKYLVTQMGNDKSIKCEQNLGHDTMYWYKQDSKKFLKIMFSYNNKELIINETVPNRFSPKSPDKAHLNLHINSLELGDSAVYFCASSFSGQNTGELFFGEGSRLTVL.

This clonotype was counted many times. One end of the junction does not line up with germline, which may come from a read error. J is TRBJ2-3 and V is TRBV4-1; D gene uncertain. Per germline, CDR1 MGHRA and CDR2 YSYEKL. The CDR3 sequence is 15 residues long. CDR3: CASSQDYRITDTQYF. CDR3 sequence (DNA): TGTGCCAGCAGCCAAGATTATCGGATTACAGATACGCAGTATTTT.

V is TRBV20-1 and J is TRBJ2-5; possibly TRBD1 or TRBD2 for D (6 bases each). Germline V CDR1 and CDR2: DFQATT, SNEGSKA (reference sequence). The CDR3 runs 12 residues. The ends were cut back, 7 bases at V and 4 bases at J, with 13 bases in the middle. The CDR3 nucleotides are TGCAGTGAGTCAGGGGAGGCAGAGACCCAGTACTTC. It codes for CSESGEAETQYF.

This clonotype was detected once. The chain has TRBV29-1 and TRBJ2-3; TRBD1 aligns across 7 bases. Germline V gene lookup returns CDR1 SQVTM and CDR2 ANQGSEA. The J segment lost 6 bases and the V segment lost 6 bases, leaving 9 bases of the junction unmatched. The CDR3 runs 13 residues. CDR3 residues: CSVVEGGRDTQYF. The DNA for the CDR3 is TGCAGCGTCGTAGAAGGGGGCAGGGATACGCAGTATTTT.

V and J are TRBV11-2 and TRBJ2-1; 11 nucleotides align to TRBD2. The germline gives CDR1 SGHAT, CDR2 FQNNGV. The V and J ends lost 5 bases and 10 bases, in that order; junction bases with no gene match: 13. The CDR3 extends over 16 amino acids. The CDR3: CASSPRPSGGSGEQFF. In DNA form, the CDR3 reads TGTGCCAGCAGCCCGAGACCTAGCGGGGGGTCTGGCGAGCAGTTCTTC.

Details on this clonotype: This is likely an artifact of a read error, given a far larger clone one base away. The V and J genes are TRBV7-9 and TRBJ2-7, with TRBD2 matching over 7 bases. The CDR3 runs to 14 residues. V dropped 1 base and J dropped 6; count of bases not matched to a gene: 6. From germline, CDR1 is SEHNR and CDR2 FQNEAQ (reference sequence). The CDR3, as DNA: TGTGCCAGCAGCTTAGTCGGAGCGGGGCTCGAGCAGTACTTC. It translates to CASSLVGAGLEQYF. Filled out from reference TRBV7-9 and TRBJ2-7, the complete variable domain reads DTGVSQNPRHKITKRGQNVTFRCDPISEHNRLYWYRQTLGQGPEFLTYFQNEAQLEKSRLLSDRFSAERPKGSFSTLEIQRTEQGDSAMYLCASSLVGAGLEQYFGPGTRLTVT.

This clonotype was seen a handful of times. V and J are TRBV6-2 or TRBV6-3 and TRBJ2-7; 8 positions agree with TRBD1. Unmatched junction bases numbered 12, after V lost 5 bases and J lost 6 bases. Germline V gives CDR1 MNHEY, CDR2 SVGEGT. CDR3 size: 15 residues. The CDR3 DNA reads as TGTGCCAGCAGTACTACCGGGACAGGCCCTTTCGAGCAGTACTTC. Its translation is CASSTTGTGPFEQYF.

This clonotype was observed at least ten times. V gene TRBV5-1 combines with J gene TRBJ1-4; 7 bases agree with TRBD1. The trim removed 4 bases at V and 0 bases at J, leaving 6 bases unmatched. Germline CDR1 and CDR2: SGHRS and YFSETQ. The CDR3 totals 16 residues. The CDR3 protein is CASSPGQVATNEKLFF. The CDR3 coding sequence is TGCGCCAGCAGCCCTGGACAGGTTGCAACTAATGAAAAACTGTTTTTT.

Note on this clonotype: A far larger clone is just one base off, so this is likely a read error. The V gene is TRBV5-3, the J gene TRBJ2-7, with D tentatively TRBD1 (6 bases). TRBV5-3 is reported as an ORF; its role is uncertain. The CDR3 has 14 residues. The CDR3 nucleotides read TGCGCCAGTCACTCCCAGGGGTGGTCGGGTGAGCAGTACTTC. Its protein product is CASHSQGWSGEQYF.